This T cell receptor (beta chain) is drawn from a study of a mutant IDH1 vaccine in newly diagnosed glioma. Study as a whole: Initiation of the vaccine course occurred 4-6 weeks after radiotherapy alone, or alongside temozolomide cycles. Prior therapy was radiotherapy, temozolomide, or both; most received both. Study-wide results and limits: Any relationship between pseudoprogression and changes in top peripheral T cell clonotypes seemed absent.

This clone is medium-sized. Its antigen is unknown. The assay was immunoSEQ multiplex PCR, and TCRdb's table has in-frame clones only and misses some. The sample contains roughly 60,000 clones, about 74% of which appear only once. Germline assignment: CDR1 SQVTM and CDR2 ANQGSEA. The CDR3 totals 12 residues. Trimming took off 3 bases at V and 1 base at J, with 5 bases between the two ends. Time point given: week 35, safety follow-up. Each dose delivered 300 ug of mutant IDH1 20-mer peptide subcutaneously with imiquimod. New astrocytomas of WHO grade 3 or 4 that were IDH1-mutant and ATRX-lost were found in the donors.

The origin of this receptor is a man aged 50-59 years with glioma. The gene calls are TRBV29-1 and TRBJ2-3; D possibly corresponds to TRBD1 (5 bases). The specimen was PBMCs, collected from a glioma patient whose treatment included an IDH1 peptide vaccine. For the CDR3, the DNA is TGCAGCGTTGACAGGGGCACAGATACGCAGTATTTT. As protein: CSVDRGTDTQYF.